The TCR beta chain described here comes from a study of T-cell memory formation after mild COVID-19. Study observations and caveats: Day 15 to 85 contractors were CD4/CD8 balanced; later expanders leaned CD4+. Among clones peaking at day 37 in the second wave, SARS-CoV-2 specificity remained unconfirmed. CD4+ contracting clones lay mainly in CM and EM, CD8+ ones in EMRA.

A note on this clonotype: Its specificity is unknown. Given a much more abundant clone one base away, this may be a read error.

Germline V gene sequence: CDR1 DFQATT, CDR2 SNEGSKA (reference sequence). The CDR3 runs to 15 residues. The V end lost 0 bases, the J end lost 8 bases, and 18 bases lay between the germline ends. Libraries for TCRalpha and TCRbeta carried sample barcodes and unique molecular identifiers via 5'RACE. One entry per CDR3 protein results from TCRdb running MiXCR on the 5' RACE reads. This sample yields some 290,000 distinct CDR3 sequences, of which 15% to 20% are seen a single time; roughly a fifth belongs to the top ten. The sequenced sample consisted of PBMCs or a T cell subset sorted from them (not recorded which). The origin of this receptor is a young man who had mild COVID-19 (a few samples of this study predate the infection). Cell type and time point are not known. The V gene is TRBV20-1, the J gene TRBJ2-3, with D maybe TRBD1 (7 bases). CDR3 DNA: TGCAGTGCTAGAGATGGGCCCAGGGGGGCAGGTACGCAGTATTTT. Protein sequence: CSARDGPRGAGTQYF.